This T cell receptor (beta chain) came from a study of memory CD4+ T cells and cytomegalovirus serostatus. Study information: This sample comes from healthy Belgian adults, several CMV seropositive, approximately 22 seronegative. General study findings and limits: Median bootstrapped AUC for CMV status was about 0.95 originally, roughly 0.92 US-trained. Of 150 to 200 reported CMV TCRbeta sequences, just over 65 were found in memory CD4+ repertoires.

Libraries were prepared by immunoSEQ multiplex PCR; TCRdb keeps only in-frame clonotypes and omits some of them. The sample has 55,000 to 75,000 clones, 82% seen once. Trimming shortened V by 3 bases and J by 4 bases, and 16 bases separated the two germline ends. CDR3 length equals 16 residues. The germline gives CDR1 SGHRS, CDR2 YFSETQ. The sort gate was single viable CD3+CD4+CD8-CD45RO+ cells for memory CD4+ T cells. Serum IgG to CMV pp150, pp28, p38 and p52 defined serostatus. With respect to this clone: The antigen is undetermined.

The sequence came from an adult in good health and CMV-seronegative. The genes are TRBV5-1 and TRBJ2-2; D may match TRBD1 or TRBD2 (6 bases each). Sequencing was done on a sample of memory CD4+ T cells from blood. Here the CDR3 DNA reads TGCGCCAGCAGCTGGGGGGCCAACTCGGGCACCGGGGAGCTGTTTTTT. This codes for CASSWGANSGTGELFF.